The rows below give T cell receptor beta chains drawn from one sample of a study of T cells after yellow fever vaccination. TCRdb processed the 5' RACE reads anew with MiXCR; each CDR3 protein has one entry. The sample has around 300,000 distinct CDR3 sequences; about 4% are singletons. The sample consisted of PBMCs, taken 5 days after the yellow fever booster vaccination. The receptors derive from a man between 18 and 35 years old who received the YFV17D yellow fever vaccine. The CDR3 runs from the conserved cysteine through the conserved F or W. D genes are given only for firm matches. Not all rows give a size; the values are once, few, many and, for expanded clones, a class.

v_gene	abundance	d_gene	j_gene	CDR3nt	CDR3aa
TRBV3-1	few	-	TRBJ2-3	TGTGCCAGCAGCCGGCAGCGGAACCCAACAGATACGCAGTATTTT	CASSRQRNPTDTQYF
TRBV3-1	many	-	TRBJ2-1	TGTGCCAGCAGCCAAGATCCACTGGATCGGCTCTCCTACAATGAGCAGTTCTTC	CASSQDPLDRLSYNEQFF
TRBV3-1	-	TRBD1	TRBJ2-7	TGTGCCAGCACCTCCACACCCGGTCTAACAGGGGCCCCCTACGAGCAGTACTTC	CASTSTPGLTGAPYEQYF
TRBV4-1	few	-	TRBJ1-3	TGCGCCAGCAGCAAGGAGGGAAACACCATATATTTT	CASSKEGNTIYF
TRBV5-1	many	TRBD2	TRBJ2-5	TGCGCCAGCAGCCCCGGGACTAGCGGGGGCCAAGAGACCCAGTACTTC	CASSPGTSGGQETQYF
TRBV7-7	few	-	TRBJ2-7	TGTGCCAGCAGCCAGGGTCCAGGGTCCTACGAGCAGTACTTC	CASSQGPGSYEQYF
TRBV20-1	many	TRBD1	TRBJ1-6	TGCAGTGCTAGAGACCAAGGGGGCGAATCACCCCTCCACTTT	CSARDQGGESPLHF
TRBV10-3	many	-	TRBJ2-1	TGTGCCATCAGCCCTAGCCCCAATGAGCAGTTCTTC	CAISPSPNEQFF
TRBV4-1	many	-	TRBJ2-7	TGCGCCAGCAGCCAAAATACGGGGTCAGCCTACGAGCAGTACTTC	CASSQNTGSAYEQYF
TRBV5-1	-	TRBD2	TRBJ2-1	TGCGCCAGCAGCTTGAGGGTAGCGGGGGAAGATGAGCAGTTCTTC	CASSLRVAGEDEQFF
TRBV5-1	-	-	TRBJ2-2	TGCGCCAGCAGGTTGACAACCCAGGACACCGGGGAGCTGTTTTTT	CASRLTTQDTGELFF
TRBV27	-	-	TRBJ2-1	TGTGCCAGCAGAGAGCTAGCCGTCAGCGAGCAGTTCTTC	CASRELAVSEQFF
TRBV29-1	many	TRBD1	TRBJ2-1	TGCAGCGTCTTTGGGACAGGGGGAAATGAGCAGTTCTTC	CSVFGTGGNEQFF
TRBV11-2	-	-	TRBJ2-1	TGTGCCAGCAGCTTAGGTTCTAGGATACAGGATGAGCAGTTCTTC	CASSLGSRIQDEQFF
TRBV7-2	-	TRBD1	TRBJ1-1	TGTGCCAGCAGCGCAATAATGGCAGGGGGCACTGAAGCTTTCTTT	CASSAIMAGGTEAFF
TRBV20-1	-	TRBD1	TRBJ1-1	TGCAGTGCTAGTCCACAGGGGGCGAACACTGAAGCTTTCTTT	CSASPQGANTEAFF
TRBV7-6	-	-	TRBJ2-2	TGTGCCAGCAGCTTAGGGGTTGCGGACACCGGGGAGCTGTTTTTT	CASSLGVADTGELFF
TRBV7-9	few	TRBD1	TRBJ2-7	TGTGCCAGCATGAACAGGGGCTACTACGAGCAGTACTTC	CASMNRGYYEQYF
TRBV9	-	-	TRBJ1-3	TGTGCCAGCAGCGTAGTGTCAGGGAATGGAAACACCATATATTTT	CASSVVSGNGNTIYF
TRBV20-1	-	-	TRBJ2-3	TGCAGTGCTAGCGGGGCACTAAAAAGCACAGATACGCAGTATTTT	CSASGALKSTDTQYF
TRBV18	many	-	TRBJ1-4	TGTGCCAGCTCAACGACAGCAACTAATGAAAAACTGTTTTTT	CASSTTATNEKLFF
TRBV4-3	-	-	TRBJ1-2	TGCGCCAGCAGTCCGACGGGGGGGCGCGTCGGGGGCTACACCTTC	CASSPTGGRVGGYTF
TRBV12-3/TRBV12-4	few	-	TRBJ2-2	TGTGCCAGCAGGCAGGGTGAGGCCGGGGAGCTGTTTTTT	CASRQGEAGELFF
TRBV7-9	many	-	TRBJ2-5	TGTGCCAGCGAGTTCGTCGGGGGAGAGACCCAGTACTTC	CASEFVGGETQYF
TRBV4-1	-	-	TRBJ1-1	TGCGCCAGCAGCCATGGAGGGGTCACTGAAGCTTTCTTT	CASSHGGVTEAFF
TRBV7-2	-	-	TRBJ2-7	TGTGCCAGCACCAATAACAGGGCGGCCTACGAGCAGTACTTC	CASTNNRAAYEQYF
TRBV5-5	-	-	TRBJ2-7	TGTGCCAGCAGAGACAGCTTCTACGAGCAGTACTTC	CASRDSFYEQYF